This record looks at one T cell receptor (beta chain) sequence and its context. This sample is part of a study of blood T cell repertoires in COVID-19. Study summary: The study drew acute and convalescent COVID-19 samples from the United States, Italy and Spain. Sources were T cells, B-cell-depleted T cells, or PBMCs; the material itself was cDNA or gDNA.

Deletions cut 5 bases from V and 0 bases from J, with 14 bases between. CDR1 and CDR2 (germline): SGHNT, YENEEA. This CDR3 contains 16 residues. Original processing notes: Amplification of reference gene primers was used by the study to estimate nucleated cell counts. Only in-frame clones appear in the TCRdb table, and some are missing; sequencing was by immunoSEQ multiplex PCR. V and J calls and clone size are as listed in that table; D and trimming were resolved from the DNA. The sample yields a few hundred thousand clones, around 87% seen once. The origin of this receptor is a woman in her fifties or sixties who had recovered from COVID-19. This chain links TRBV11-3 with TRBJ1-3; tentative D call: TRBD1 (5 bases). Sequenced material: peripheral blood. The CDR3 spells CASSVPRASSGNTIYF. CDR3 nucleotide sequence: TGTGCCAGCAGCGTTCCCAGGGCCAGCTCTGGAAACACCATATATTTT. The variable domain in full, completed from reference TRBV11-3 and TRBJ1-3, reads EAGVVQSPRYKIIEKKQPVAFWCNPISGHNTLYWYLQNLGQGPELLIRYENEEAVDDSQLPKDRFSAERLKGVDSTLKIQPAELGDSAVYLCASSVPRASSGNTIYFGEGSWLTVV.